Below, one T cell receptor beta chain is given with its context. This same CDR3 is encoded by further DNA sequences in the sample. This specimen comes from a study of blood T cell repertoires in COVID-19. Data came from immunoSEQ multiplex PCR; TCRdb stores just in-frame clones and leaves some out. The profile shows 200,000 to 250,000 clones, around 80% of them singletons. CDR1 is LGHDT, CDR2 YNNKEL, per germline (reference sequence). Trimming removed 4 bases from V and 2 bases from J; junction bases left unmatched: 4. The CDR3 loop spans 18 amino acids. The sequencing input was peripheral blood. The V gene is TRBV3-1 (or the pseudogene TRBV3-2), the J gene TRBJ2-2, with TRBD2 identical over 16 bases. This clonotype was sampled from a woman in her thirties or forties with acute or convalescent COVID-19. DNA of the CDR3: TGTGCCAGCAGCCGAGGGACTAGCGGGAGGGGAAACACCGGGGAGCTGTTTTTT. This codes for CASSRGTSGRGNTGELFF.